The 24 T cell receptor beta chains presented below share a single source sample, sequenced in a study of beta chain features in type 1 diabetes. Isolated RNA was reverse transcribed in full, so expressed TCRB transcripts were sequenced. The data were produced by immunoSEQ multiplex PCR, yet TCRdb's version contains in-frame clones alone and is incomplete. The data contain 200,000 to 250,000 clones, roughly 10% of them seen just once; the ten biggest clones take up over 1%. The sequencing sample was made of central memory CD4+ T cells from blood. Every receptor here comes from a man aged 18 to 30 in good health.

In its sample, this clone was seen many times. The chain employs TRBV6-1 and TRBJ2-7; possibly TRBD1 for D (5 bases). The CDR3 consists of 14 residues. Germline CDR1 MNHNS, CDR2 SASEGT. The ends were cut back, 7 bases at V and 2 bases at J, with 15 bases in the middle. This CDR3 reads CASNRISGTYEQYF. The CDR3 region has the DNA TGTGCCAGCAACCGAATTTCAGGGACCTACGAGCAGTACTTC.

The chain has TRBV30 and TRBJ1-2, with D possibly being TRBD1 (5 bases). V shed 0 bases and J shed 4 bases, with 15 bases lying between them. The CDR3 is 15 amino acids. Germline V CDR1 and CDR2: GTSNPN, SVGIG (reference sequence). CDR3 in amino acids: CAWSVRGGQGYGYTF. The CDR3 coding sequence is TGTGCCTGGAGTGTACGTGGAGGGCAGGGCTATGGCTACACCTTC.

The rearrangement uses TRBV27 and TRBJ2-3; TRBD2 aligns across 13 bases. The V segment lost 6 bases and the J segment 2 bases; nucleotides outside the gene matches: 8. Per germline, CDR1 MNHEY and CDR2 SMNVEV (reference sequence). CDR3 size: 17 residues. The CDR3, as DNA: TGTGCCAGCAGCGGCGGACTAGCGGGAGCGCTCACAGATACGCAGTATTTT. This translates into CASSGGLAGALTDTQYF.

This clone turned up a few times. V gene TRBV27 combines with J gene TRBJ1-2; no definite D call. This CDR3 spans 13 amino acids. Germline CDR1 and CDR2: MNHEY and SMNVEV (reference sequence). Between the trimmed V and J ends, which lost 0 bases and 8 bases, there was a span of 10 bases. In DNA form, the CDR3 reads TGTGCCAGCAGTTTATCGGGAGAAGAAGGCTACACCTTC. It yields the protein CASSLSGEEGYTF.

A word on this clone: Other nucleotide sequences from this sample produce the same CDR3. The rearrangement uses TRBV19 and TRBJ2-5; D may be TRBD1 (6 bases). Germline V CDR1 and CDR2: LNHDA, SQIVND (reference sequence). V dropped 1 base and J dropped 11 bases, with 11 bases sitting between them. This CDR3 contains 12 residues. This CDR3 reads CASSIVRGTQYF. The CDR3, as DNA: TGTGCCAGTAGTATAGTCAGGGGAACGCAGTACTTC.

The V and J genes are TRBV7-2 and TRBJ2-3, with D possibly matching TRBD2 (5 bases). Trimming took 3 bases from V and 6 from J, leaving 10 bases between them. This CDR3 spans 13 amino acids. Germline CDR1 is SGHTA and CDR2 is FQGNSA. CDR3 protein: CASSLQLDDTQYF. CDR3 DNA: TGTGCCAGCAGCTTGCAACTAGACGATACGCAGTATTTT.

The chain uses TRBV5-1 and TRBJ2-3; D not resolved. The CDR3 has 12 residues. The germline gives CDR1 SGHRS, CDR2 YFSETQ. Trimming took off 1 base at V and 5 bases at J, with 5 bases between the two ends. The CDR3 spells CASSLTRDTQYF. The CDR3 region has the DNA TGCGCCAGCAGCTTGACCAGAGATACGCAGTATTTT.

This clone was seen more than once but under ten times. The chain couples TRBV30 to TRBJ2-6; a weak D match, TRBD1 (5 bases). V dropped 0 bases and J dropped 4 bases, with 13 bases sitting between them. The CDR3 is made up of 16 amino acids. Germline V gene sequence: CDR1 GTSNPN, CDR2 SVGIG (reference sequence). For the CDR3, the DNA is TGTGCCTGGAGTGTAGCGCAGGGAATAGGGGCCAACGTCCTGACTTTC. Residues: CAWSVAQGIGANVLTF. The variable domain in full, with the rest retrieved from reference TRBV30 and TRBJ2-6, is SQTIHQWPATLVQPVGSPLSLECTVEGTSNPNLYWYRQAAGRGLQLLFYSVGIGQISSEVPQNLSASRPQDRQFILSSKKLLLSDSGFYLCAWSVAQGIGANVLTFGAGSRLTVL.

The chain joins TRBV4-2 to TRBJ2-1; the D gene is possibly TRBD2 (6 bases). The germline V gene has CDR1 LGHNA and CDR2 YNFKEQ. Trimming stripped 1 base from V and 3 bases from J, with 10 bases between. The CDR3 has 15 residues. For the CDR3, the DNA is TGTGCCAGCAGCCAAGGTAGCGGCGACTACAATGAGCAGTTCTTC. Translating gives CASSQGSGDYNEQFF.

This clone was observed many times. This chain links TRBV2 with TRBJ2-3, with 8 positions matching TRBD1. The V gene's germline CDR1 is SNHLY and CDR2 FYNNEI. J gave up 1 base and V 7 bases, and 4 bases lay outside the gene matches. The CDR3 sequence is 14 residues long. DNA for the CDR3: TGTGCCAGCAACGCAGGGGGCGGCACAGATACGCAGTATTTT. This sequence encodes CASNAGGGTDTQYF.

This clone was seen a few times. V usage is TRBV14 and J usage is TRBJ2-1; tentative D call: TRBD2 (6 bases). This CDR3 has 14 residues. V was pared by 2 bases and J by 2 bases, with 7 bases between. The V gene's germline CDR1 is SGHDN and CDR2 FVKESK. CDR3 coding DNA: TGTGCCAGCAGCCAACTAGCGCCCTACAATGAGCAGTTCTTC. It specifies CASSQLAPYNEQFF.

In its sample, this clone was seen a few times. The rearrangement joins TRBV7-9 to TRBJ2-1; D call uncertain. Trimming took off 6 bases at V and 5 bases at J, with 8 bases between the two ends. Germline V gives CDR1 SEHNR, CDR2 FQNEAQ (reference sequence). The CDR3 length is 12 residues. The CDR3 DNA reads as TGTGCCAGCAGTCCCGTGGACAATGAGCAGTTCTTC. It codes for CASSPVDNEQFF.

The chain combines TRBV5-1 with TRBJ1-1, with TRBD1 as a possible D gene (6 bases). Germline V gene data show CDR1 as SGHRS and CDR2 as YFSETQ. Trimming removed 3 bases at V and 2 bases at J, with 11 bases between. The CDR3 runs 14 residues. The CDR3 region has the DNA TGCGCCAGCAGCTCCGGGACACGTAACACTGAAGCTTTCTTT. Its translation: CASSSGTRNTEAFF.

This clone appeared a single time. V and J are TRBV2 and TRBJ1-5; a possible D gene is TRBD1 (5 bases). This CDR3 is 12 amino acids long. V lost 7 bases and J 5 bases, leaving 9 bases between the germline ends. CDR1 and CDR2 from the germline V gene are SNHLY and FYNNEI. The CDR3 DNA sequence: TGTGCCAGCATGGGGGAACATCAGCCCCAGCATTTT. It is translated as CASMGEHQPQHF.

The chain couples TRBV30 to TRBJ1-4; 8 bases fit TRBD1. CDR1 and CDR2 from the germline V gene are GTSNPN and SVGIG (reference sequence). The CDR3 has 14 amino acids. J gave up 6 bases and V 5 bases, and 8 bases lay outside the gene matches. The CDR3 region has the DNA TGTGCCTGGCAGTGGACAGGGCGGGATGAAAAACTGTTTTTT. Amino acid sequence: CAWQWTGRDEKLFF.

The rearrangement joins TRBV11-1 to TRBJ2-7; D may match TRBD1 or TRBD2 (5 bases each). Between the trimmed V and J ends, which lost 4 bases and 3 bases, there was a span of 13 bases. The CDR3 extends over 14 amino acids. Germline CDR1 and CDR2: SGHAT and FQDESV (reference sequence). CDR3: CASSYVQGDYEQYF. Written as DNA, the CDR3 is TGTGCCAGCAGCTACGTGCAGGGAGACTACGAGCAGTACTTC.

A few counts support this clone. This chain uses TRBV27 with TRBJ2-7; D uncertain. Trimming shortened V by 4 bases and J by 0 bases, and 4 bases separated the two germline ends. The CDR3 has 12 amino acids. CDR1 MNHEY and CDR2 SMNVEV come from the germline V gene (reference sequence). The CDR3 bases are TGTGCCAGCAGTTCGTACTCCTACGAGCAGTACTTC. Protein sequence: CASSSYSYEQYF.

This clone has just one count. It may be a read error: a sequence one base away is much more abundant. The J gene is TRBJ1-4, the V gene TRBV30; the match to TRBD1 covers 7 bases. Trimming removed 1 base from V and 7 bases from J; junction bases left unmatched: 9. Germline values: CDR1 GTSNPN, CDR2 SVGIG (reference sequence). CDR3 size: 15 residues. The CDR3 reads CAWSEDRARGEKLFF. The CDR3 coding sequence is TGTGCCTGGAGTGAAGACAGGGCTCGCGGTGAAAAACTGTTTTTT.

CDR3 sequence (DNA): TGTGCCAGCAGCGTAGAGGGGTTTAGCACAGATACGCAGTATTTT. Its protein is CASSVEGFSTDTQYF. This chain connects TRBV9 to TRBJ2-3; D may be TRBD1 (5 bases). Germline V gives CDR1 SGDLS, CDR2 YYNGEE. This CDR3 has 15 amino acids. V lost 0 bases to trimming and J lost 0 bases, with 8 bases between them.

The DNA of the CDR3 is TGTGCCAGCAGCTCGGGCGGGAGGGGGATCTCCTACGAGCAGTACTTC. Amino acid sequence: CASSSGGRGISYEQYF. The chain combines TRBV28 with TRBJ2-7; 9 nucleotides match TRBD2. The germline CDR1 and CDR2 sequences are MDHEN and SYDVKM. The CDR3 runs to 16 residues. V shed 6 bases and J 0 bases; nucleotides not matched to a gene: 9.

This clone was seen only a few times. V gene TRBV5-6 combines with J gene TRBJ2-6; D is possibly TRBD1 (5 bases). The CDR3 loop spans 16 amino acids. V shed 4 bases and J shed 3 bases, with 14 bases lying between them. Germline V CDR1 and CDR2: SGHDT, YYEEEE. CDR3 nucleotide sequence: TGTGCCAGCAGCCTGGACACTACAAGTGGGGCCAACGTCCTGACTTTC. Translating it yields CASSLDTTSGANVLTF. Drawing the rest from reference TRBV5-6 and TRBJ2-6, the complete variable domain is DAGVTQSPTHLIKTRGQQVTLRCSPKSGHDTVSWYQQALGQGPQFIFQYYEEEERQRGNFPDRFSGHQFPNYSSELNVNALLLGDSALYLCASSLDTTSGANVLTFGAGSRLTVL.

This clone came up many times. The rearrangement links TRBV6-1 to TRBJ2-3; TRBD1 agrees at 7 bases. The germline V gene has CDR1 MNHNS and CDR2 SASEGT. The CDR3 totals 14 residues. The junction had 7 bases not matched to a gene; V was cut back by 9 bases and J by 1 base. The chain's CDR3 is CASAAQGGTDTQYF. The CDR3 nucleotides read TGTGCCAGTGCCGCGCAGGGGGGCACAGATACGCAGTATTTT.

The chain links TRBV19 to TRBJ2-4; 8 positions agree with TRBD1. Germline CDR1 and CDR2: LNHDA and SQIVND (reference sequence). V dropped 5 bases and J dropped 1; count of bases not matched to a gene: 7. The CDR3 is 16 amino acids. For the CDR3, the DNA is TGTGCCAGTAGTTCGTGGACAGGGAACGCCAAAAACATTCAGTACTTC. Translation: CASSSWTGNAKNIQYF. Combining the CDR3 with reference TRBV19 and TRBJ2-4 gives the whole variable domain DGGITQSPKYLFRKEGQNVTLSCEQNLNHDAMYWYRQDPGQGLRLIYYSQIVNDFQKGDIAEGYSVSREKKESFPLTVTSAQKNPTAFYLCASSSWTGNAKNIQYFGAGTRLSVL.

This clone showed up many times. CDR3 in amino acids: CASSIEPGQGWNTQYF. In nucleotides, the CDR3 is TGTGCCAGTAGTATAGAACCGGGACAGGGATGGAATACGCAGTATTTT. V gene TRBV19 combines with J gene TRBJ2-3; 9 nucleotides match TRBD1. Germline V gene sequence: CDR1 LNHDA, CDR2 SQIVND (reference sequence). Trimming removed 0 bases from V and 7 bases from J; junction bases left unmatched: 8. This CDR3 is 16 amino acids long.